There are many counts of the clone carrying this T cell receptor (beta chain). The antigen remains unidentified. The sample comes from a study of T-cell memory formation after mild COVID-19. Overall study: Among the donors, TCR clusters were largely specific to each donor. Study conclusions and caveats: The finding that pre-infection memory included some responding clones suggested that cross-reactive memory joined. CD4/CD8 balance characterized clones contracting day 15 to 85, and CD4+ skew characterized later expanders.

MiXCR, applied by TCRdb to the 5' RACE reads, yields one record per CDR3 protein. The sample records roughly 400,000 distinct CDR3 sequences, about a sixth being singletons. J was trimmed by 0 bases and V by 6 bases; bases with no gene match: 11. The CDR3 loop spans 19 amino acids. Germline assignment: CDR1 MDHEN and CDR2 SYDVKM. Sequenced material: PBMCs or a T cell subset sorted from them (not recorded which). The source is a young man who had mild COVID-19 (a few samples of this study predate the infection). Cell type and time point are not known. The chain employs TRBV28 and TRBJ2-1; 13 nucleotides agree with TRBD2. CDR3 sequence (DNA): TGTGCCAGCAGCCTACCGGGACTAGCGGGGACGAGCTCCTACAATGAGCAGTTCTTC. Translation gives CASSLPGLAGTSSYNEQFF.